This T cell receptor beta chain was captured in a study of blood T cell repertoires in COVID-19. Study information: From T cells, B-cell-depleted T cells, or PBMCs came the material, which was cDNA or gDNA.

V shed 5 bases and J 5 bases; nucleotides not matched to a gene: 14. In germline, CDR1 is SNHLY, CDR2 FYNNEI. The CDR3 totals 16 residues. Original methodology: Using reference gene primer amplification, nucleated cell counts were estimated. Sequencing used immunoSEQ multiplex PCR; TCRdb keeps in-frame clones, though not all of them. The DNA gave D and trimming, while V, J and clone size come from that table. The table includes some 190,000 clones, approximately 81% detected once. Material: peripheral blood. The source is a human donor in a cohort sampled during active COVID-19. The chain recombines TRBV2 with TRBJ1-2; TRBD1 matches 7 bases. The CDR3 DNA reads as TGTGCCAGCAGTTTCGACGACAGGGCCGTTGGGTATGGCTACACCTTC. Amino acids: CASSFDDRAVGYGYTF.